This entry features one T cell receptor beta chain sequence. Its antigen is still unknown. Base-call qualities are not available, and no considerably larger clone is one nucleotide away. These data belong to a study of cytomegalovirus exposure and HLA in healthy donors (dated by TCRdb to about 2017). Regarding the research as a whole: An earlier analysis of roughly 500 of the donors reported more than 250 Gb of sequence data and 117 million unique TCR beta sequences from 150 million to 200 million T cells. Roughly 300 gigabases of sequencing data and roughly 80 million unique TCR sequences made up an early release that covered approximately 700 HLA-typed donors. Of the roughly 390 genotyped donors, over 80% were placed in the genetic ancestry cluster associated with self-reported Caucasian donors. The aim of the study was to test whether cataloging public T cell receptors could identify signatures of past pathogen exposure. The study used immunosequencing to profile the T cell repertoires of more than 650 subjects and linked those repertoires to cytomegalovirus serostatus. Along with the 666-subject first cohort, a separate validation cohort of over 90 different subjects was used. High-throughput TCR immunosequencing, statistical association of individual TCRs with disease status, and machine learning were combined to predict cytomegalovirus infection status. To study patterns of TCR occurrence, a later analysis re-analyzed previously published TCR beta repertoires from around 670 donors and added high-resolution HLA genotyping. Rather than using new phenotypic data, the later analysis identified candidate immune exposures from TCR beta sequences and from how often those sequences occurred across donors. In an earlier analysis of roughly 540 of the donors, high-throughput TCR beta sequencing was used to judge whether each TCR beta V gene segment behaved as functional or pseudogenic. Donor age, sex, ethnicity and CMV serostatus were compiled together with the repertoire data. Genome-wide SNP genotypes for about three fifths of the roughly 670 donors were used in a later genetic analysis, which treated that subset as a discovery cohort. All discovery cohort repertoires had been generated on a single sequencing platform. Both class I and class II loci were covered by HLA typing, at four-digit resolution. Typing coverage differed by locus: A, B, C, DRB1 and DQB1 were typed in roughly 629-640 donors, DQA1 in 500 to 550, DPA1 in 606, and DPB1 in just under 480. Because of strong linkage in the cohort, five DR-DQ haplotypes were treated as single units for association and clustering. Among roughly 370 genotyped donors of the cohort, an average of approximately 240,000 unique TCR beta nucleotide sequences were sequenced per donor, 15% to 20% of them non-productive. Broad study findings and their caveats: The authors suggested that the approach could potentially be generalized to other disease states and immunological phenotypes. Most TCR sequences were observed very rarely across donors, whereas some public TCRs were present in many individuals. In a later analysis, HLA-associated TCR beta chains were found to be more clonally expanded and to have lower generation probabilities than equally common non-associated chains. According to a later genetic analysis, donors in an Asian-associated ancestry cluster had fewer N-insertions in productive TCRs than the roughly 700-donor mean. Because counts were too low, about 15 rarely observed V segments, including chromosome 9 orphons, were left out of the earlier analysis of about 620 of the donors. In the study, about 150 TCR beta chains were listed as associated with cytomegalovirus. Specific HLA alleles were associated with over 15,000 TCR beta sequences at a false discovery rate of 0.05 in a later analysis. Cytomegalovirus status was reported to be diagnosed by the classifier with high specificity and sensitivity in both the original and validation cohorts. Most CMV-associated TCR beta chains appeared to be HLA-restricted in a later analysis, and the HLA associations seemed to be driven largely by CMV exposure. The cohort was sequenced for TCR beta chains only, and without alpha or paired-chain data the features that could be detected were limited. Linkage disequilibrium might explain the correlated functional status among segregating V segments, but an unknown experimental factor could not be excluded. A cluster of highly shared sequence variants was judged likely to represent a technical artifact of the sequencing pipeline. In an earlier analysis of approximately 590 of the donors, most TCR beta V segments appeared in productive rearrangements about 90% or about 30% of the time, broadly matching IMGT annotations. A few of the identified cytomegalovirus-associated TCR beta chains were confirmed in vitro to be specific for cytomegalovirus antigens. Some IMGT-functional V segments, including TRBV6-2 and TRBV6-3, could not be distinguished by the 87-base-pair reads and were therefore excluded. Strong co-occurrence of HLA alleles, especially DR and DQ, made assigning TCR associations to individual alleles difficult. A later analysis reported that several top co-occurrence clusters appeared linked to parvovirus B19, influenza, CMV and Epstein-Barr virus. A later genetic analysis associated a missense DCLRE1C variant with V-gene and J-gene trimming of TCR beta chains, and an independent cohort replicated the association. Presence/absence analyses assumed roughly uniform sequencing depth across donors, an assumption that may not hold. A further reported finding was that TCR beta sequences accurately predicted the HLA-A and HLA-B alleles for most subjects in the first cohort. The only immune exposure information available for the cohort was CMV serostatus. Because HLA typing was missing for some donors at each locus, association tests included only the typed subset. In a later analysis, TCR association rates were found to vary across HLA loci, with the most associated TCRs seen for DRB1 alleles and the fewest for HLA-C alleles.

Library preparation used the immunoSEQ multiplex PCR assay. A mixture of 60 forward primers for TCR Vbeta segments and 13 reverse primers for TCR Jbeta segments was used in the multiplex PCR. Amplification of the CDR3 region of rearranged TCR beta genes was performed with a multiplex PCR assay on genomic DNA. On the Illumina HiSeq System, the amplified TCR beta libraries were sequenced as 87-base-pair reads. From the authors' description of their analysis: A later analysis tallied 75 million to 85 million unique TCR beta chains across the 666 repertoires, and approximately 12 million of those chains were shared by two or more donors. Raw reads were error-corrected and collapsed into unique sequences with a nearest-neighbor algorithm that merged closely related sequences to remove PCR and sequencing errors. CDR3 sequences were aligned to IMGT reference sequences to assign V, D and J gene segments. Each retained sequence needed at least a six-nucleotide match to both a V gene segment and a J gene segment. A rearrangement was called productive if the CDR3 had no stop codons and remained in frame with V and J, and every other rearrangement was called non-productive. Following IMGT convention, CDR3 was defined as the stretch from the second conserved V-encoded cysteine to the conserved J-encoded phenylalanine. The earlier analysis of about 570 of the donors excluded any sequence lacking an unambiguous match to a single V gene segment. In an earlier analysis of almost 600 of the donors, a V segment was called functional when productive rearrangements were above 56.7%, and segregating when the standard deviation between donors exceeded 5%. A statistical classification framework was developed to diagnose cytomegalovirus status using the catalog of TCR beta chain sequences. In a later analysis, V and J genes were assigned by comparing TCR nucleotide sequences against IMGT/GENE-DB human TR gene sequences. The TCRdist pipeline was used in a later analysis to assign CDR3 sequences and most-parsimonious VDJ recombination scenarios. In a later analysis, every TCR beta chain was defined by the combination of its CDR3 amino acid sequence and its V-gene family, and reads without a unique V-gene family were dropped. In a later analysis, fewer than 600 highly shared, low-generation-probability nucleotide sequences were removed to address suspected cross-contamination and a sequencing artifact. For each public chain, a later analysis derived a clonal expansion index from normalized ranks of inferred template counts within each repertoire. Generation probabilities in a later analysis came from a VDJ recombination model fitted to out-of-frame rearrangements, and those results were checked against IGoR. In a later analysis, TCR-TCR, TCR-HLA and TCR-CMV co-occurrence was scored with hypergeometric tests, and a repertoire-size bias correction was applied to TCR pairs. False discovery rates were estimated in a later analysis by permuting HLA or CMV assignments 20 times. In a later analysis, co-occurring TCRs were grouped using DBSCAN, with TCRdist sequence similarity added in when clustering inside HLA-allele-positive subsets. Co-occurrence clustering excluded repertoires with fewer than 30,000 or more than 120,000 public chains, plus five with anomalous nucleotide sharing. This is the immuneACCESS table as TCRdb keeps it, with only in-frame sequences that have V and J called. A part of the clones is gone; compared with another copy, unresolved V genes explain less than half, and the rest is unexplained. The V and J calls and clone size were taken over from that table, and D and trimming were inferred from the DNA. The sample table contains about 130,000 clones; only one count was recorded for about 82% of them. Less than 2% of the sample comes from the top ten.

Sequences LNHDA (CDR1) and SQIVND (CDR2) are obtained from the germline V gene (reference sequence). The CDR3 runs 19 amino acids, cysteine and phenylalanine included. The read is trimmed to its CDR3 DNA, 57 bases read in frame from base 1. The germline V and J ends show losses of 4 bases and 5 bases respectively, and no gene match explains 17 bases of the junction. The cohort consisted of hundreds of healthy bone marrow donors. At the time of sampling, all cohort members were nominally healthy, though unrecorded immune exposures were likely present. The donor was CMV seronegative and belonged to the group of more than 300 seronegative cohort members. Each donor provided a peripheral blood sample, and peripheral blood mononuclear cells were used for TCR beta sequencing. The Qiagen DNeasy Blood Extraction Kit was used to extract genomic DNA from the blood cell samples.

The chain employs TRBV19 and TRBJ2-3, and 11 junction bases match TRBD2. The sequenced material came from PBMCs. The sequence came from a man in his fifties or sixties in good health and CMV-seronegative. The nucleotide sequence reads TGTGCCAGTAGTACCCCCTTTATAGGTAGCGGGGGGGTGAAAGATACGCAGTATTTT. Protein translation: CASSTPFIGSGGVKDTQYF.